These T cell receptor beta chains were read from a single sample in a study of CD8+ T cells in alopecia areata. This table comes from immunoSEQ multiplex PCR, and its TCRdb copy is limited to in-frame clones, with some not included. Of about 200,000 clones listed, about three fifths were seen once; the top ten hold just over 1%. Source: CD4+ T cells sorted from blood, taken at week 24, from a patient treated with tofacitinib. Receptors were obtained from a human donor with alopecia areata. CDR3s include the opening cysteine and the closing phenylalanine or tryptophan. Fields, in order: J gene, D gene, V gene, clone size, CDR3 protein, CDR3 DNA. D genes are given only for firm matches. Rows give clone size only sometimes, using once, few, many, or a class for an expanded clone.

j_call: TRBJ1-4; d_call: NA; v_call: TRBV9; clone_size: few; cdr3_aa: CARGPRVFF; cdr3_nt: TGTGCCAGGGGACCGAGGGTGTTTTTT
j_call: TRBJ2-5; d_call: NA; v_call: TRBV5-1; clone_size: NA; cdr3_aa: CASSPGETQYF; cdr3_nt: TGCGCCAGCAGCCCGGGGGAGACCCAGTACTTC
j_call: TRBJ2-3; d_call: NA; v_call: TRBV19; clone_size: NA; cdr3_aa: CASSAVTDTQYF; cdr3_nt: TGTGCCAGTAGTGCGGTCACAGATACGCAGTATTTT
j_call: TRBJ2-7; d_call: NA; v_call: TRBV13; clone_size: NA; cdr3_aa: CASQPLSNGEQYF; cdr3_nt: TGTGCCAGCCAGCCTCTCTCAAACGGGGAGCAGTACTTC
j_call: TRBJ1-2; d_call: NA; v_call: TRBV29-1; clone_size: NA; cdr3_aa: CSVDGNYGYTF; cdr3_nt: TGCAGCGTGGACGGGAACTATGGCTACACCTTC
j_call: TRBJ2-6; d_call: TRBD1; v_call: TRBV2; clone_size: NA; cdr3_aa: CASSRDSSGANVLTF; cdr3_nt: TGTGCCAGCAGCAGGGACAGCTCTGGGGCCAACGTCCTGACTTTC
j_call: TRBJ1-4; d_call: NA; v_call: TRBV15; clone_size: once; cdr3_aa: CATSGGTLPKKLFF; cdr3_nt: TGTGCCACCAGCGGCGGGACCCTACCAAAAAAACTGTTTTTT
j_call: TRBJ2-1; d_call: TRBD1; v_call: TRBV7-2; clone_size: NA; cdr3_aa: CASQRLQGAFEQFF; cdr3_nt: TGTGCCAGCCAGCGGTTGCAGGGGGCGTTTGAGCAGTTCTTC
j_call: TRBJ1-2; d_call: NA; v_call: TRBV19; clone_size: NA; cdr3_aa: CASSDLQAVNYGYTF; cdr3_nt: TGTGCCAGTAGTGATTTGCAGGCGGTGAACTATGGCTACACCTTC
j_call: TRBJ1-3; d_call: NA; v_call: TRBV29-1; clone_size: NA; cdr3_aa: CSVEDRSGNTIYF; cdr3_nt: TGCAGCGTTGAAGATCGCTCTGGAAACACCATATATTTT
j_call: TRBJ2-5; d_call: TRBD2; v_call: TRBV10-1; clone_size: NA; cdr3_aa: CASSDGGASAAGFGETQYF; cdr3_nt: TGCGCCAGCAGTGACGGGGGGGCATCGGCGGCGGGGTTCGGAGAGACCCAGTACTTC
j_call: TRBJ1-2; d_call: TRBD1; v_call: TRBV30; clone_size: NA; cdr3_aa: CAWSVAGTGVGYTF; cdr3_nt: TGTGCCTGGAGTGTTGCCGGGACAGGGGTTGGCTACACCTTC
j_call: TRBJ1-5; d_call: TRBD1; v_call: TRBV2; clone_size: NA; cdr3_aa: CASSYTRDRVQEQPQHF; cdr3_nt: TGTGCCAGCAGTTACACCCGAGACAGGGTCCAAGAACAGCCCCAGCATTTT
j_call: TRBJ2-7; d_call: NA; v_call: TRBV29-1; clone_size: once; cdr3_aa: CSVASSYEQYF; cdr3_nt: TGCAGCGTTGCCAGCTCCTACGAGCAGTACTTC
j_call: TRBJ1-1; d_call: NA; v_call: TRBV5-1; clone_size: NA; cdr3_aa: CASSLGQGLTEAFF; cdr3_nt: TGCGCCAGCAGCTTGGGCCAGGGACTCACTGAAGCTTTCTTT
j_call: TRBJ2-4; d_call: NA; v_call: TRBV5-1; clone_size: few; cdr3_aa: CASSLVGRRENIQYF; cdr3_nt: TGCGCCAGCAGCTTGGTCGGTCGCAGGGAAAACATTCAGTACTTC
j_call: TRBJ2-4; d_call: NA; v_call: TRBV20-1; clone_size: NA; cdr3_aa: CSATEQNIQYF; cdr3_nt: TGCAGTGCTACAGAACAAAACATTCAGTACTTC
j_call: TRBJ2-1; d_call: NA; v_call: TRBV6-1; clone_size: few; cdr3_aa: CASSTVNEQFF; cdr3_nt: TGTGCCAGCAGTACAGTAAATGAGCAGTTCTTC
j_call: TRBJ1-2; d_call: NA; v_call: TRBV30; clone_size: NA; cdr3_aa: CAWRPQGNLGGYTF; cdr3_nt: TGTGCCTGGCGACCCCAGGGGAACTTGGGAGGCTACACCTTC
j_call: TRBJ1-6; d_call: TRBD1; v_call: TRBV7-6; clone_size: NA; cdr3_aa: CASSRPTGGKNSPLHF; cdr3_nt: TGTGCCAGCAGCCGTCCGACAGGGGGTAAAAATTCACCCCTCCACTTT
j_call: TRBJ2-5; d_call: NA; v_call: TRBV2; clone_size: NA; cdr3_aa: CASSEVGTQYF; cdr3_nt: TGTGCCAGCAGTGAAGTCGGGACCCAGTACTTC
j_call: TRBJ2-1; d_call: NA; v_call: TRBV29-1; clone_size: NA; cdr3_aa: CSVENNEQFF; cdr3_nt: TGCAGCGTTGAAAACAATGAGCAGTTCTTC
j_call: TRBJ1-1; d_call: TRBD1; v_call: TRBV28; clone_size: NA; cdr3_aa: CASPPPVNRGGATEAFF; cdr3_nt: TGTGCCAGCCCTCCGCCGGTGAACAGGGGAGGTGCCACTGAAGCTTTCTTT
j_call: TRBJ1-2; d_call: NA; v_call: TRBV6-5; clone_size: NA; cdr3_aa: CASRRQGPNYGYTF; cdr3_nt: TGTGCCAGCAGGCGCCAGGGACCTAACTATGGCTACACCTTC
j_call: TRBJ2-4; d_call: TRBD1; v_call: TRBV4-3; clone_size: NA; cdr3_aa: CASSQDGQGVENIQYF; cdr3_nt: TGCGCCAGCAGCCAAGATGGGCAGGGGGTCGAAAACATTCAGTACTTC
j_call: TRBJ2-7; d_call: NA; v_call: TRBV29-1; clone_size: NA; cdr3_aa: CSVGRADYEQYF; cdr3_nt: TGCAGCGTTGGACGCGCGGACTACGAGCAGTACTTC
j_call: TRBJ2-3; d_call: NA; v_call: TRBV2; clone_size: NA; cdr3_aa: CASSEEWKDTQYF; cdr3_nt: TGTGCCAGCAGTGAAGAGTGGAAAGATACGCAGTATTTT
j_call: TRBJ1-1; d_call: NA; v_call: TRBV9; clone_size: NA; cdr3_aa: CASSVRAWGGTEAFF; cdr3_nt: TGTGCCAGCAGCGTCCGAGCGTGGGGAGGCACTGAAGCTTTCTTT
j_call: TRBJ1-5; d_call: NA; v_call: TRBV30; clone_size: few; cdr3_aa: CAWGQGTESNQPQHF; cdr3_nt: TGTGCCTGGGGCCAAGGGACCGAGAGCAATCAGCCCCAGCATTTT
j_call: TRBJ1-2; d_call: TRBD1; v_call: TRBV29-1; clone_size: NA; cdr3_aa: CSVGQGEGYTF; cdr3_nt: TGCAGCGTAGGTCAGGGGGAAGGCTACACCTTC
j_call: TRBJ2-2; d_call: NA; v_call: TRBV7-2; clone_size: NA; cdr3_aa: CASSLQGNTGELFF; cdr3_nt: TGTGCCAGCAGCTTACAGGGTAACACCGGGGAGCTGTTTTTT
j_call: TRBJ1-2; d_call: NA; v_call: TRBV30; clone_size: NA; cdr3_aa: CAWGEPGSHGYTF; cdr3_nt: TGTGCCTGGGGAGAACCAGGGAGTCACGGCTACACCTTC
j_call: TRBJ1-5; d_call: NA; v_call: TRBV30; clone_size: NA; cdr3_aa: CAWSATGFQPQHF; cdr3_nt: TGTGCCTGGAGCGCCACAGGGTTTCAGCCCCAGCATTTT
j_call: TRBJ2-7; d_call: TRBD2; v_call: TRBV2; clone_size: NA; cdr3_aa: CASRLAGSYEQYF; cdr3_nt: TGTGCCAGCAGGTTAGCGGGGAGCTACGAGCAGTACTTC
j_call: TRBJ1-2; d_call: NA; v_call: TRBV7-2; clone_size: NA; cdr3_aa: CASSFENYGYTF; cdr3_nt: TGTGCCAGCAGCTTTGAAAACTATGGCTACACCTTC
j_call: TRBJ2-3; d_call: NA; v_call: TRBV29-1; clone_size: once; cdr3_aa: CSVCLKLTDTQYF; cdr3_nt: TGCAGCGTTTGTCTTAAGCTTACAGATACGCAGTATTTT
j_call: TRBJ2-7; d_call: TRBD1; v_call: TRBV29-1; clone_size: NA; cdr3_aa: CSVERQGAYEQYF; cdr3_nt: TGCAGCGTTGAGAGGCAGGGGGCCTACGAGCAGTACTTC
j_call: TRBJ2-2; d_call: NA; v_call: TRBV5-4; clone_size: few; cdr3_aa: CASSQEGNTGELFF; cdr3_nt: TGTGCCAGCAGCCAAGAGGGGAACACCGGGGAGCTGTTTTTT
j_call: TRBJ1-6; d_call: TRBD1; v_call: TRBV30; clone_size: few; cdr3_aa: CAWRTGTGSLPLHF; cdr3_nt: TGTGCCTGGAGAACCGGGACAGGGAGTCTCCCCCTCCACTTT
j_call: TRBJ2-1; d_call: NA; v_call: TRBV12-5; clone_size: NA; cdr3_aa: CASGLSPSAGLEQFF; cdr3_nt: TGTGCTAGTGGTCTCTCGCCTAGCGCCGGGCTTGAGCAGTTCTTC
j_call: TRBJ1-2; d_call: NA; v_call: TRBV30; clone_size: once; cdr3_aa: CAGLAAPNYGYTF; cdr3_nt: TGTGCTGGTTTGGCGGCACCCAACTATGGCTACACCTTC